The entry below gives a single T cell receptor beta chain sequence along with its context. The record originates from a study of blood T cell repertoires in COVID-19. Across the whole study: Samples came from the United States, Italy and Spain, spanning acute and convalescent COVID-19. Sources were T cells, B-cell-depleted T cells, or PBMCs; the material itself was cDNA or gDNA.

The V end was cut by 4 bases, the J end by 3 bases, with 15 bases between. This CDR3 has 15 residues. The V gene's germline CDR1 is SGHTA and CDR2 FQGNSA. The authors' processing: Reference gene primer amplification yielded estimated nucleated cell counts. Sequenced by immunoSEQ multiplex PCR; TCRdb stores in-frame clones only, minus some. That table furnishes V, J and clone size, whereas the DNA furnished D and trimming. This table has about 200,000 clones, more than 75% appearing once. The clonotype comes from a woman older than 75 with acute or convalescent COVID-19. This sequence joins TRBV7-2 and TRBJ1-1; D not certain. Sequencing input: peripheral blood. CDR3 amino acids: CASSSPRSGDTEAFF. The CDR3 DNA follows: TGTGCCAGCAGCTCCCCCCGGTCGGGAGACACTGAAGCTTTCTTT. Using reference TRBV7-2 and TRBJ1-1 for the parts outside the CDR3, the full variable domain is GAGVSQSPSNKVTEKGKDVELRCDPISGHTALYWYRQSLGQGLEFLIYFQGNSAPDKSGLPSDRFSAERTGGSVSTLTIQRTQQEDSAVYLCASSSPRSGDTEAFFGQGTRLTVV.